Listed here are 18 T cell receptor beta chains from one sample, sequenced in a study of identical twins. TCRdb reprocessed the 5' RACE reads with MiXCR, giving one entry per CDR3 protein. The sample records 690,000 or so distinct CDR3 sequences, approximately 6.1% being singletons. Sequenced: naive T cells sorted from blood. The receptors shown here come from a man between 18 and 29 years old in good health.

This chain uses TRBV29-1 with TRBJ2-7; D remains ambiguous. V lost 0 bases to trimming and J lost 2 bases, with 14 bases between them. The CDR3 extends over 15 amino acids. Germline loops: CDR1 SQVTM, CDR2 ANQGSEA. The CDR3 nucleotides read TGCAGCGTTGAAGATCCTTCGCAGGCCACCTACGAGCAGTACTTC. This translates into CSVEDPSQATYEQYF.

This clonotype was observed at least ten times. Germline and junction disagree at one end, which may indicate a read error. The chain recombines TRBV20-1 with TRBJ2-1, with D uncertain. The CDR3 totals 14 residues. The V gene's germline CDR1 is DFQATT and CDR2 SNEGSKA (reference sequence). CDR3 region: CSARGLGTYNEQFF. The CDR3 DNA follows: TGCAGTGCGAGAGGCCTAGGGACCTACAATGAGCAGTTCTTC.

This clonotype was found many times. The rearrangement joins TRBV28 to TRBJ2-3; 8 nucleotides line up with TRBD1. Per the germline V gene, CDR1 is MDHEN and CDR2 is SYDVKM. Trimming removed 3 bases from V and 2 bases from J; junction bases left unmatched: 7. The CDR3 has 16 amino acids. The CDR3 nucleotides read TGTGCCAGCAGTTTTGACAGGGGCGTAATCACAGATACGCAGTATTTT. This encodes CASSFDRGVITDTQYF.

A few counts support this clonotype. The chain recombines TRBV4-1 with TRBJ1-6; D is perhaps TRBD1 (5 bases). There are 16 residues in the CDR3. V gave up 0 bases and J gave up 11 bases, with 17 bases separating them. Germline loops: CDR1 MGHRA, CDR2 YSYEKL. For the CDR3, the DNA is TGCGCCAGCAGCCAAGATCTGGTTGCGGGGGTTCCACCCCTCCACTTT. Amino acids: CASSQDLVAGVPPLHF.

Concerning this clonotype: Relative to the germline gene, one junction end is altered; a read error may explain this. V and J are TRBV3-1 and TRBJ1-2; D gene unclear. Germline assignment: CDR1 LGHDT and CDR2 YNNKEL (reference sequence). The CDR3 has 12 amino acids. For the CDR3, the DNA is TGTGCCAGCAGCCAGGTTAACTATGGCTTCACCTTC. Translation gives CASSQVNYGFTF. The full variable domain, with the rest looked up from reference TRBV3-1 and TRBJ1-2, is DTAVSQTPKYLVTQMGNDKSIKCEQNLGHDTMYWYKQDSKKFLKIMFSYNNKELIINETVPNRFSPKSPDKAHLNLHINSLELGDSAVYFCASSQVNYGFTFGSGTRLTVV.

This clonotype was picked up a small number of times. The chain couples TRBV28 to TRBJ2-2; D is uncertain. V lost 4 bases to trimming and J lost 0 bases, with 12 bases between them. The length of the CDR3 is 16 residues. Germline CDR1 MDHEN, CDR2 SYDVKM. The chain's CDR3 is CASSSIWETNTGELFF. The CDR3 DNA reads TGTGCCAGCAGTTCCATCTGGGAAACGAACACCGGGGAGCTGTTTTTT.

This clonotype was recorded many times. The chain is built from TRBV20-1 and TRBJ1-2; D is unclear. This CDR3 is built from 10 residues. CDR1 and CDR2 from the germline V gene are DFQATT and SNEGSKA (reference sequence). V shed 8 bases and J shed 4 bases, with 8 bases lying between them. CDR3 region: CSPGGYGYTF. CDR3 coding DNA: TGCAGTCCCGGAGGCTATGGCTACACCTTC.

Only a few counts were recorded for this clonotype. The chain joins TRBV7-6 to TRBJ2-5; no firm D call. V shed 3 bases and J shed 0 bases, with 14 bases lying between them. The germline CDR1 and CDR2 sequences are SGHVS and FNYEAQ. This CDR3 spans 16 amino acids. In DNA, the CDR3 is TGTGCCAGCAGCTTCGAGCAGGTGGTGGACCAAGAGACCCAGTACTTC. Its protein is CASSFEQVVDQETQYF. Together with reference TRBV7-6 and TRBJ2-5, the CDR3 gives the full variable domain: GAGVSQSPRYKVTKRGQDVALRCDPISGHVSLYWYRQALGQGPEFLTYFNYEAQQDKSGLPNDRFSAERPEGSISTLTIQRTEQRDSAMYRCASSFEQVVDQETQYFGPGTRLLVL.

Many counts were recorded for this clonotype. The chain is built from TRBV29-1 and TRBJ2-2; D is undetermined. The CDR3 runs 14 residues. Germline CDR1 reads SQVTM; CDR2 reads ANQGSEA. Between the trimmed V and J ends, which lost 4 bases and 1 base, there was a span of 10 bases. CDR3 nucleotide sequence: TGCAGCGTTGCTTTGGGAATGAACACCGGGGAGCTGTTTTTT. Protein: CSVALGMNTGELFF.

This clonotype was counted many times. The J gene is TRBJ2-1, the V gene TRBV5-1, with 12 bases identical to TRBD2. J was trimmed by 7 bases and V by 0 bases; bases with no gene match: 14. The CDR3 extends over 19 amino acids. The germline gives CDR1 SGHRS, CDR2 YFSETQ. This chain's CDR3 is CASSLAGLAGPSGLNEQFF. The DNA of the CDR3 is TGCGCCAGCAGCTTGGCTGGACTAGCGGGACCATCAGGTCTGAATGAGCAGTTCTTC.

Only a few counts were recorded for this clonotype. This chain connects TRBV7-2 to TRBJ2-1, with D possibly being TRBD1 or TRBD2 (5 bases each). Trimming cost V 2 bases and J 12 bases, with 11 bases left between them. The CDR3 loop spans 12 amino acids. The germline gives CDR1 SGHTA, CDR2 FQGNSA. In nucleotides, the CDR3 is TGTGCCAGCAGCTTATTGGGGACCGGGCAGTTCTTC. Translating it yields CASSLLGTGQFF.

This clonotype was counted many times. The J gene is TRBJ2-7, the V gene TRBV9; 14 bases fit TRBD2. CDR3 length: 16 amino acids. V lost 0 bases to trimming and J lost 4 bases; unmatched junction nucleotides: 3. CDR1 is SGDLS and CDR2 is YYNGEE in the germline V gene. This CDR3 is CASSVVGLAGGYEQYF. The CDR3 DNA is TGTGCCAGCAGCGTAGTAGGACTAGCGGGAGGTTACGAGCAGTACTTC.

This clonotype came up many times. The rearrangement links TRBV6-5 to TRBJ1-3; 12 bases are shared with TRBD1. The V gene's germline CDR1 is MNHEY and CDR2 SVGAGI. CDR3 length: 17 residues. V lost 3 bases, J lost 7 bases, and 10 bases stayed unmatched. DNA for the CDR3: TGTGCCAGCAGTTATCCCACGCCGGGACAGGGGGCGAACACCATATATTTT. This translates into CASSYPTPGQGANTIYF.

This clonotype has a count of ten or more. CDR3 protein: CASRHSATGGSYNSPLHF. CDR3 coding DNA: TGTGCCAGCAGACACTCCGCAACGGGGGGATCCTATAATTCACCCCTCCACTTT. This chain connects TRBV6-5 to TRBJ1-6, with D possibly being TRBD1 (5 bases). Trimming left V 6 bases short and J 1 base short, with 19 bases between. The CDR3 has 18 residues. In germline, CDR1 is MNHEY, CDR2 SVGAGI.

This clonotype was detected ten times or more. The rearrangement links TRBV11-2 to TRBJ2-1, with D unclear. CDR1 and CDR2 from the germline V gene are SGHAT and FQNNGV. Trimming removed 2 bases from V and 7 bases from J, with 6 bases in between. The CDR3 spans 12 residues. CDR3 loop: CASSLFRNEQFF. Written as DNA, the CDR3 is TGTGCCAGCAGCTTATTCCGAAATGAGCAGTTCTTC. Combining the CDR3 with reference TRBV11-2 and TRBJ2-1 gives the whole variable domain EAGVAQSPRYKIIEKRQSVAFWCNPISGHATLYWYQQILGQGPKLLIQFQNNGVVDDSQLPKDRFSAERLKGVDSTLKIQPAKLEDSAVYLCASSLFRNEQFFGPGTRLTVL.

This clonotype was found a few times. The rearrangement links TRBV3-1 to TRBJ2-1; no clear D gene. CDR3 length: 14 residues. Germline V gene lookup returns CDR1 LGHDT and CDR2 YNNKEL (reference sequence). V lost 4 bases and J 5 bases, leaving 12 bases between the germline ends. In DNA form, the CDR3 reads TGTGCCAGCAGCCTGACCCGCTGGGACAATGAGCAGTTCTTC. Its translation is CASSLTRWDNEQFF.

This clonotype was recorded many times. The chain recombines TRBV12-3 or TRBV12-4 with TRBJ1-2; TRBD1 aligns across 8 bases. This CDR3 has 14 amino acids. V lost 8 bases, J lost 6 bases, and 11 bases stayed unmatched. The CDR3 reads CASASRGLADGYTF. The CDR3 nucleotides are TGTGCCAGCGCGTCCAGGGGGCTTGCCGATGGCTACACCTTC.

This clonotype was recorded at least ten times. The chain combines TRBV20-1 with TRBJ2-1, with 9 nucleotides matching TRBD2. V shed 4 bases and J 8 bases; nucleotides not matched to a gene: 9. This CDR3 is built from 14 residues. Germline CDR1 reads DFQATT; CDR2 reads SNEGSKA (reference sequence). In DNA, the CDR3 is TGCAGTGCTATGCTCGCGGGAGGGGGTTATGAGCAGTTCTTC. Its translation: CSAMLAGGGYEQFF.